This T cell receptor (beta chain) was found in a study of T cell responses to AZD1222 COVID-19 vaccine (dated by TCRdb to about 2021). Concerning the study at large: A total of just over 230 trial participants underwent TCR sequencing, of whom about 210 received two doses of AZD1222 and some 26 received two doses of the MenACWY control vaccine. Enrollment into the trials was organized by age into subgroups of 18-55, 56-69 and 70-plus years, and those subgroups contained roughly 150, 30 and 60 TCR-sequenced participants, respectively. Beyond this particular receptor, the publication reports: Because no samples from the day 14 peak response were available, repertoires could be characterized only after the peak T cell response. Participants were mostly white British and included more females than males, and it was suggested by the authors that clonal diversity may have been underestimated. Vaccine-associated CD4 TCRs spanned the whole spike protein, with dominant responses in regions 160-218 and 743-854. A significant rise in spike-specific TCR breadth and depth was observed after two AZD1222 doses relative to day 0 and relative to MenACWY recipients. Epitopes outside the regions mutated in the B.1.351 and B.1.1.7 variants were reportedly recognized by nearly half of the unique spike-specific TCRs. The 56-69-year group was small, and its depth increase did not reach significance, likely because of low power. Conclusions about previously exposed vaccinees are limited, since just five to seven AZD1222 recipients were seropositive for SARS-CoV-2 at baseline.

Remarks on this clone: It has no known antigen specificity. The sample holds no much larger clone one base away, and base qualities are not on file.

Measured from the cysteine to the phenylalanine, the CDR3 is 10 residues long. Left in the record is the CDR3 DNA by itself, 30 bases read in frame from the first base. Deletion took 8 bases off V and 3 bases off J, with a span of 4 bases between the germline ends. The CDR1 and CDR2 encoded by the germline V gene are MNHEY and SVGAGI. The CDR3 regions of human TCRbeta chains were subjected to immunosequencing. Regarding the original processing steps: Repertoire TCRs were matched against a reference library of SARS-CoV-2-specific TCRs generated with the MIRA antigen-specificity platform. Breadth was defined as the fraction of unique TCRs that were SARS-CoV-2-associated, and depth was defined as the fraction of total T cells that were SARS-CoV-2-associated. Using the MIRA data, each spike-specific TCR was mapped to the spike region that the TCR reacts to and placed in a CD4 or CD8 class. Log10-transformed breadth and depth values were compared by one-way ANOVA with Sidak's multiple comparisons tests. The table comes from immuneACCESS by way of TCRdb, which keeps in-frame sequences with V and J called. Part of the clones is missing from these tables; in studies checked, under half for an unresolved V gene and the rest for unknown reasons. V, J and clone size derive from that table, while D and trimming were established from the DNA sequence. The sample data list some 170,000 clones, and approximately 90% of these were observed just once. The ten largest account for approximately 4.2% of the sample.

In the paper's terms, the time point label means: about 28 days (+/-7) after the second vaccine dose. Sample treatment or condition, as interpreted from the label and publication: meningococcal conjugate vaccine given as trial control. Samples from vaccinated people were obtained from the UK trials COV001 and COV002, which included a single-blind randomized controlled phase 2/3 trial of AZD1222 (ChAdOx1 nCoV-19) in healthy adults. Trial participant PBMC samples were collected at day 0 and day 28 after the second dose for TCRbeta chain sequencing. The receptor chain draws on TRBV6-5 and TRBJ1-1, with the D segment identity uncertain. Specimen: peripheral blood, collected 28 days after the second dose of the MenACWY control vaccine. The sequence derives from an adult who received the MenACWY meningococcal vaccine as a control. The CDR3 loop reads CASGYTEAFF. The nucleotide sequence reads as follows: TGTGCCAGCGGGTACACTGAAGCTTTCTTT.